This passage covers 30 T cell receptor beta chains from one sample sequenced in a study of blood T cell repertoires in COVID-19. Sequenced by immunoSEQ multiplex PCR; TCRdb stores in-frame clones only, minus some. The sample yields 390,000 or so clones, roughly 85% seen once. Sequencing used peripheral blood. These receptors came from a woman aged 25 to 39 with active or convalescent COVID-19.

This clone has only a few counts. At one of its ends the junction is not consistent with the germline gene, which may arise from a read error. This sequence joins TRBV3-1 (or the pseudogene TRBV3-2) and TRBJ2-7, with 13 positions matching TRBD2. Germline V gives CDR1 LGHDT, CDR2 YNNKEL (reference sequence). The CDR3 has 16 residues. The CDR3 region has the DNA TGTGCCCGCAGCGGGGGGGGGACTAGCGGGACCTACGAGCAGTACTTC. Its translation: CARSGGGTSGTYEQYF.

Turning to this clone: The sample has other DNA sequences that encode this CDR3 too. V is TRBV27 and J is TRBJ2-7; 7 bases line up with TRBD1. CDR1 is MNHEY, CDR2 SMNVEV, per germline (reference sequence). This CDR3 region has 13 residues. J was trimmed by 2 bases and V by 6 bases; bases with no gene match: 4. CDR3 nucleotide sequence: TGTGCCAGCAGCCTCGGGACAGCCTACGAGCAGTACTTC. It is translated as CASSLGTAYEQYF.

A remark on this clone: One junction end disagrees with the germline gene, perhaps due to a read error. The rearrangement uses TRBV5-8 and TRBJ1-4; a possible D gene is TRBD1 (5 bases). CDR3 length equals 17 residues. Germline CDR1 SGHTS, CDR2 YDEGEE. CDR3 DNA: TGTGCCAGCAGATTGGGGCAGGGAGGTGCAACTAATGAAAAACTGTTTTTT. Protein product: CASRLGQGGATNEKLFF.

V gene TRBV5-1 combines with J gene TRBJ2-1; tentatively, D is TRBD2 (6 bases). Deletions cut 2 bases from V and 4 bases from J, with 13 bases between. Germline CDR1 SGHRS, CDR2 YFSETQ. There are 15 residues in the CDR3. The CDR3 is CASSFGTQEYNEQFF. The DNA of the CDR3 is TGCGCCAGCAGCTTCGGGACTCAAGAATACAATGAGCAGTTCTTC. The full variable domain, rest sourced from reference TRBV5-1 and TRBJ2-1, is KAGVTQTPRYLIKTRGQQVTLSCSPISGHRSVSWYQQTPGQGLQFLFEYFSETQRNKGNFPGRFSGRQFSNSRSEMNVSTLELGDSALYLCASSFGTQEYNEQFFGPGTRLTVL.

This chain uses TRBV19 with TRBJ1-5; D gene uncertain. CDR3 length equals 16 residues. Trimming pared 6 bases from V and 0 bases from J, leaving 15 bases between. Germline V lookup: CDR1 LNHDA, CDR2 SQIVND (reference sequence). DNA for the CDR3: TGTGCCAGTAGCCGGAGCTGGAGCTATAGCAATCAGCCCCAGCATTTT. This gives the protein CASSRSWSYSNQPQHF.

The J gene is TRBJ1-2, the V gene TRBV10-2; D ambiguous. The CDR3 sequence is 12 residues long. Trimming pared 0 bases from V and 4 bases from J, leaving 3 bases between. The V gene's germline CDR1 is WSHSY and CDR2 SAAADI. In DNA, the CDR3 is TGCGCCAGCAGTGAGTCCGGCTATGGCTACACCTTC. It encodes CASSESGYGYTF.

This clone occurred once. This CDR3 reads CASSSKFDNPTDTQYF. In DNA, the CDR3 is TGCGCCAGCAGCTCCAAATTTGACAACCCCACAGATACGCAGTATTTT. The chain links TRBV5-1 to TRBJ2-3; D is ambiguous. The CDR3 is 16 amino acids. Germline CDR1 and CDR2: SGHRS and YFSETQ. V was shortened by 3 bases and J by 2 bases, with 16 bases between the two germline ends. The complete variable domain, with remaining parts taken from reference TRBV5-1 and TRBJ2-3, reads KAGVTQTPRYLIKTRGQQVTLSCSPISGHRSVSWYQQTPGQGLQFLFEYFSETQRNKGNFPGRFSGRQFSNSRSEMNVSTLELGDSALYLCASSSKFDNPTDTQYFGPGTRLTVL.

The chain carries TRBV6-5 and TRBJ2-7, with TRBD2 identical over 9 bases. Unmatched junction bases numbered 3, after V lost 2 bases and J lost 4 bases. Germline CDR1 reads MNHEY; CDR2 reads SVGAGI. This CDR3 contains 14 residues. Here the CDR3 DNA reads TGTGCCAGCAGTTACCTGACTAGCGGTTACGAGCAGTACTTC. Amino acids: CASSYLTSGYEQYF.

The CDR3 is CASSPRQDTEAFF. DNA of the CDR3: TGTGCCAGTAGCCCCAGACAGGACACTGAAGCTTTCTTT. The rearrangement uses TRBV19 and TRBJ1-1; D perhaps matches TRBD1 (6 bases). V was cut by 6 bases and J by 3 bases, with 11 bases left in between. Per germline, CDR1 LNHDA and CDR2 SQIVND (reference sequence). This CDR3 has 13 residues.

This clone was picked up a small number of times. The chain has TRBV29-1 and TRBJ2-7; 10 nucleotides line up with TRBD1. After removal of 3 bases from V and 1 base from J, the junction contained 9 bases not matched to a gene. Germline CDR1 and CDR2: SQVTM and ANQGSEA. The CDR3 spans 16 residues. Here the CDR3 reads CSVEASGQGGSYEQYF. The CDR3 region has the DNA TGCAGCGTTGAGGCTTCAGGACAGGGGGGTTCCTACGAGCAGTACTTC.

This rearrangement joins TRBV15 to TRBJ1-1, with a possible D match to TRBD1 (5 bases). V lost 1 base and J lost 4, with 13 bases in between. Per the germline V gene, CDR1 is LNHNV and CDR2 is YYDKDF (reference sequence). CDR3 length: 15 amino acids. Here the CDR3 reads CATSRARGRGTEAFF. The CDR3 bases are TGTGCCACCAGCAGAGCGCGGGGGAGGGGCACTGAAGCTTTCTTT.

The rearrangement links TRBV5-1 to TRBJ2-5; 7 positions match TRBD2. V dropped 4 bases and J dropped 5; count of bases not matched to a gene: 11. Looked up from germline, CDR1 is SGHRS and CDR2 is YFSETQ. The CDR3 loop spans 15 amino acids. Written as DNA, the CDR3 is TGCGCCAGCAGCCTCTTCCCGGGAGGAGCTGAGACCCAGTACTTC. Its protein product is CASSLFPGGAETQYF.

The chain recombines TRBV9 with TRBJ2-1; 14 nucleotides agree with TRBD2. The CDR3 has 17 residues. The ends lost 4 bases at V and 1 base at J; junction bases unmatched: 4. From germline, CDR1 is SGDLS and CDR2 YYNGEE. The CDR3 nucleotides are TGTGCCAGCAGCTCCCGGACTAGCGGGGGGTCCTACAATGAGCAGTTCTTC. Translated: CASSSRTSGGSYNEQFF.

The rearrangement links TRBV7-9 to TRBJ2-3, with TRBD2 matching 12 bases. CDR3 length: 19 residues. Germline-derived CDR1 and CDR2 are SEHNR and FQNEAQ (reference sequence). Losses at the gene ends were 1 base for V and 4 bases for J; bases not matched to a gene: 12. The CDR3 protein is CASSLGLAGGPGFADTQYF. The CDR3 coding sequence is TGTGCCAGCAGCTTAGGGCTAGCGGGGGGGCCTGGGTTTGCAGATACGCAGTATTTT.

J is TRBJ1-1 and V is TRBV27, with TRBD1 as a possible D gene (5 bases). CDR3 length: 13 amino acids. Germline V CDR1 and CDR2: MNHEY, SMNVEV (reference sequence). Trimming stripped 3 bases from V and 4 bases from J, with 9 bases between. CDR3 DNA sequence: TGTGCCAGCAGTTTCGGCACAGGCACTGAAGCTTTCTTT. Its translation: CASSFGTGTEAFF.

The genes are TRBV7-9 and TRBJ2-2, with 9 bases that match TRBD2. Trimming removed 2 bases from V and 6 bases from J; junction bases left unmatched: 4. From germline, CDR1 is SEHNR and CDR2 FQNEAQ (reference sequence). The CDR3 totals 15 residues. DNA for the CDR3: TGTGCCAGCAGCTTATGGTCTAGCGGGGCCGGGGAGCTGTTTTTT. Amino acids: CASSLWSSGAGELFF. Supplemented by reference TRBV7-9 and TRBJ2-2, the full variable domain reads DTGVSQNPRHKITKRGQNVTFRCDPISEHNRLYWYRQTLGQGPEFLTYFQNEAQLEKSRLLSDRFSAERPKGSFSTLEIQRTEQGDSAMYLCASSLWSSGAGELFFGEGSRLTVL.

The count of this clone is one. The chain is built from TRBV4-1 and TRBJ1-1; D call uncertain. V shed 0 bases and J shed 0 bases, with 14 bases lying between them. This CDR3 is built from 17 residues. In germline, CDR1 is MGHRA, CDR2 YSYEKL. CDR3 nucleotides: TGCGCCAGCAGCCAAGATCCAGGTGGTCTTCTGAACACTGAAGCTTTCTTT. It specifies CASSQDPGGLLNTEAFF.

A few counts support this clone. The chain has TRBV6-5 and TRBJ2-3; 7 bases are a match to TRBD2. Germline trimming cut 8 bases from V and 1 base from J; bases unmatched to any gene: 9. CDR1 is MNHEY and CDR2 is SVGAGI in the germline V gene. The CDR3 has 15 residues. The CDR3: CASRSGLAGTDTQYF. CDR3 DNA sequence: TGTGCCAGCCGATCGGGTCTAGCGGGCACAGATACGCAGTATTTT.

This clone was observed a few times. The rearrangement joins TRBV10-3 to TRBJ1-1; D unclear. Trimming took 10 bases from V and 4 from J, leaving 19 bases between them. Per germline, CDR1 ENHRY and CDR2 SYGVKD. The CDR3 is 14 residues long. The CDR3, as DNA: TGTGCCACGTCTGACCATGGGCTCAGCACTGAAGCTTTCTTT. As protein: CATSDHGLSTEAFF.

This sequence joins TRBV6-1 and TRBJ1-1; no clear D gene. Germline CDR1 reads MNHNS; CDR2 reads SASEGT. Trimming stripped 2 bases from V and 1 base from J, with 11 bases between. The CDR3 totals 15 residues. The CDR3 loop is CASSEKATGNTEAFF. In DNA form, the CDR3 reads TGTGCCAGCAGTGAAAAGGCGACGGGGAACACTGAAGCTTTCTTT.

The chain employs TRBV11-2 and TRBJ2-2; 9 nucleotides line up with TRBD1. This CDR3 spans 17 amino acids. The ends lost 5 bases at V and 5 bases at J; junction bases unmatched: 12. Germline-derived CDR1 and CDR2 are SGHAT and FQNNGV. The CDR3 region has the DNA TGTGCCAGCAGCCTAACAGGGGGCGGGATTGGGACCGGGGAGCTGTTTTTT. Protein product: CASSLTGGGIGTGELFF.

The chain is built from TRBV6-1 and TRBJ1-5; D is perhaps TRBD1 (5 bases). With 2 bases removed from V and 3 bases from J, the gap between germline ends came to 20 bases. The CDR3 runs to 18 residues. Per the germline V gene, CDR1 is MNHNS and CDR2 is SASEGT. The CDR3 loop is CASSEWGVGAVFNQPQHF. CDR3 sequence (DNA): TGTGCCAGCAGTGAATGGGGGGTAGGGGCTGTATTCAATCAGCCCCAGCATTTT.

The chain carries TRBV6-5 and TRBJ1-1; D is ambiguous. The CDR3 totals 14 residues. The V gene's germline CDR1 is MNHEY and CDR2 SVGAGI. V gave up 0 bases and J gave up 4 bases, with 9 bases separating them. The DNA for the CDR3 is TGTGCCAGCAGTTACTCCTCGGGGAGCACTGAAGCTTTCTTT. It yields the protein CASSYSSGSTEAFF.

The chain uses TRBV5-5 and TRBJ2-6, with 8 bases matching TRBD2. The trim removed 5 bases at V and 2 bases at J, leaving 3 bases unmatched. Germline-derived CDR1 and CDR2 are SGHKS and YYEKEE (reference sequence). CDR3 size: 15 residues. DNA for the CDR3: TGTGCCAGCAGACTAGCGGAGACTGGGGCCAACGTCCTGACTTTC. It specifies CASRLAETGANVLTF.

This clone turned up a few times. The chain employs TRBV5-1 and TRBJ2-7; 11 bases line up with TRBD2. Germline CDR1 reads SGHRS; CDR2 reads YFSETQ. V was clipped by 2 bases and J by 0 bases; unmatched bases: 7. The CDR3 consists of 17 residues. CDR3 residues: CASSLSAGLAGSYEQYF. The CDR3 region has the DNA TGCGCCAGCAGCTTATCAGCTGGACTAGCGGGCTCCTACGAGCAGTACTTC. The full variable domain, with the rest looked up from reference TRBV5-1 and TRBJ2-7, is KAGVTQTPRYLIKTRGQQVTLSCSPISGHRSVSWYQQTPGQGLQFLFEYFSETQRNKGNFPGRFSGRQFSNSRSEMNVSTLELGDSALYLCASSLSAGLAGSYEQYFGPGTRLTVT.

This clone came up once. The gene calls are TRBV30 and TRBJ1-2; TRBD1 matches at 7 bases. Germline lookup yields CDR1 GTSNPN and CDR2 SVGIG (reference sequence). The CDR3 spans 15 residues. The V segment lost 4 bases and the J segment 0 bases; nucleotides outside the gene matches: 8. This CDR3 is CAWTGDSSTNYGYTF. For the CDR3, the DNA is TGTGCCTGGACCGGGGACAGCAGTACTAACTATGGCTACACCTTC. The variable domain in full, with the rest retrieved from reference TRBV30 and TRBJ1-2, is SQTIHQWPATLVQPVGSPLSLECTVEGTSNPNLYWYRQAAGRGLQLLFYSVGIGQISSEVPQNLSASRPQDRQFILSSKKLLLSDSGFYLCAWTGDSSTNYGYTFGSGTRLTVV.

This clone was detected only a few times. The J gene is TRBJ1-2, the V gene TRBV30; D may be TRBD1 (6 bases). Trimming removed 2 bases at V and 8 bases at J, with 12 bases between. CDR3 size: 12 residues. Germline V gene lookup returns CDR1 GTSNPN and CDR2 SVGIG (reference sequence). The DNA of the CDR3 is TGTGCCTGGAGTCAAACAGGGCACGGCTACACCTTC. Its protein product is CAWSQTGHGYTF.

The V gene is TRBV29-1, the J gene TRBJ2-1, with 8 nucleotides matching TRBD1. This CDR3 is built from 13 residues. Germline loops: CDR1 SQVTM, CDR2 ANQGSEA. The junction had 5 bases not matched to a gene; V was cut back by 3 bases and J by 7 bases. CDR3 loop: CSVEGQAINEQFF. The CDR3 DNA reads as TGCAGCGTTGAGGGACAGGCAATTAATGAGCAGTTCTTC.

The chain's CDR3 is CAISERTENSPLHF. The CDR3 nucleotides read TGTGCCATCAGTGAGAGGACAGAAAATTCACCCCTCCACTTT. This rearrangement joins TRBV10-3 to TRBJ1-6; D perhaps matches TRBD1 (6 bases). This CDR3 spans 14 amino acids. CDR1 and CDR2 (germline): ENHRY, SYGVKD. V was pared by 2 bases and J by 7 bases, with 9 bases between.

This rearrangement joins TRBV6-5 to TRBJ1-2; possibly TRBD1 for D (6 bases). V lost 5 bases and J lost 1, with 14 bases in between. The CDR3 loop spans 15 amino acids. Germline V gene lookup returns CDR1 MNHEY and CDR2 SVGAGI. CDR3 loop: CASSTRADSNYGYTF. The CDR3 bases are TGTGCCAGCAGTACAAGGGCGGACAGTAACTATGGCTACACCTTC.